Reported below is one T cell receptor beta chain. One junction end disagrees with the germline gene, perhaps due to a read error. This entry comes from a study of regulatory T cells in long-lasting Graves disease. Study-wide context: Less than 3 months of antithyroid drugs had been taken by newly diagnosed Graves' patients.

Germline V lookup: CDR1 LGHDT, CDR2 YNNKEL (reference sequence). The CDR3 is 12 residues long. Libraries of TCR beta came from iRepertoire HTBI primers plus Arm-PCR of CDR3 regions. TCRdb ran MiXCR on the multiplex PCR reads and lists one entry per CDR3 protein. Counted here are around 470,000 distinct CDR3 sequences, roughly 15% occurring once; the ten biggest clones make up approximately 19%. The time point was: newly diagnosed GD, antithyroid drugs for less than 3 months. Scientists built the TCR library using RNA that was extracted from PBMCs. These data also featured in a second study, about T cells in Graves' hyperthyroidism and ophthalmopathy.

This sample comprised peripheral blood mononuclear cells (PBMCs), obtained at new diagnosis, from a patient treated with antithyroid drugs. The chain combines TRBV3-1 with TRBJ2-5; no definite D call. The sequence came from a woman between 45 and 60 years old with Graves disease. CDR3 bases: TGTGCCTGCAGCCAACAACTAGAGACCCAGTACTTC. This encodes CACSQQLETQYF.